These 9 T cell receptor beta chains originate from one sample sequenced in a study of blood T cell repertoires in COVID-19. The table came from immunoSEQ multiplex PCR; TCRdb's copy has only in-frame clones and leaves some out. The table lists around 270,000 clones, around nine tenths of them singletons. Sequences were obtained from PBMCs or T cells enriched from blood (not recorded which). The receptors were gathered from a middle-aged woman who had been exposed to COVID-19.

This CDR3 is CASSLRQGATHYEQYF. CDR3 sequence (DNA): TGTGCCAGCAGCTTAAGGCAGGGGGCTACTCACTACGAGCAGTACTTC. The J gene is TRBJ2-7, the V gene TRBV11-2; TRBD1 matches 8 bases. This CDR3 has 16 residues. Germline loops: CDR1 SGHAT, CDR2 FQNNGV. The V segment lost 2 bases and the J segment 3 bases; nucleotides outside the gene matches: 9.

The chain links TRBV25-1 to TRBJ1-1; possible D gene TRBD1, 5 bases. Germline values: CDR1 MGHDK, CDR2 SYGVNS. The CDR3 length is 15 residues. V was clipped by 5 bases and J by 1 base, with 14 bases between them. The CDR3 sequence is CASSPQGLRNTEAFF. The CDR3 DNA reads TGTGCCAGCAGTCCTCAGGGTCTTCGGAACACTGAAGCTTTCTTT.

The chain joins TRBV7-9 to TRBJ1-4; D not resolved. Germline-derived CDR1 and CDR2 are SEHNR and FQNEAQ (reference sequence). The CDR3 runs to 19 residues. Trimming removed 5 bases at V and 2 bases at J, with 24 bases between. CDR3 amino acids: CASSPLGRGSPITNEKLFF. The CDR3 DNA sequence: TGTGCCAGCAGCCCCCTAGGGAGAGGGTCGCCCATTACTAATGAAAAACTGTTTTTT.

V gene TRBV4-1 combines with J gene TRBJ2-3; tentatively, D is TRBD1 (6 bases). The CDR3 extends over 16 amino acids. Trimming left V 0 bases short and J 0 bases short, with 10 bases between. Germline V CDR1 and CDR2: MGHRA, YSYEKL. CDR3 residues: CASSQDGGQSTDTQYF. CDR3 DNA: TGCGCCAGCAGCCAAGATGGTGGACAGAGCACAGATACGCAGTATTTT.

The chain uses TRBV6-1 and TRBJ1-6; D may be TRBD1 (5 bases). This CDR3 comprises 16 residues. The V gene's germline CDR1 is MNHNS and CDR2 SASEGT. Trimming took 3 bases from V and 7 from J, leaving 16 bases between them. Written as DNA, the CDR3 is TGTGCCAGCAGTGACGCCCGGGGGGGTAGCAATTCACCCCTCCACTTT. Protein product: CASSDARGGSNSPLHF.

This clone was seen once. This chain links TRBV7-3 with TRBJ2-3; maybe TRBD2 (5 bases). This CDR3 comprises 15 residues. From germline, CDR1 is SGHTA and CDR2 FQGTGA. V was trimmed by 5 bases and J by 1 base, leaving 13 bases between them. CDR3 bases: TGTGCCAGCAGCCAAACTAGGGCCCGCACAGATACGCAGTATTTT. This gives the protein CASSQTRARTDTQYF.

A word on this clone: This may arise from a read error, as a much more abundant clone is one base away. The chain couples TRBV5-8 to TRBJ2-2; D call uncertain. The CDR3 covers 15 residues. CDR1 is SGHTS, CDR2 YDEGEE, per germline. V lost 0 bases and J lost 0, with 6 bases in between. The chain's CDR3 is CASSLGLTNTGELFF. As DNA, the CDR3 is TGTGCCAGCAGCTTGGGACTTACGAACACCGGGGAGCTGTTTTTT.

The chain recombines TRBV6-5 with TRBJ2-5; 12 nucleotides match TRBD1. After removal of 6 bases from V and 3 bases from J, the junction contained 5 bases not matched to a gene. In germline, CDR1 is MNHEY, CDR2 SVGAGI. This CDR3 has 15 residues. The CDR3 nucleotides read TGTGCCAGCAGCCGGGACAGGGGGCGAGAAGAGACCCAGTACTTC. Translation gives CASSRDRGREETQYF.

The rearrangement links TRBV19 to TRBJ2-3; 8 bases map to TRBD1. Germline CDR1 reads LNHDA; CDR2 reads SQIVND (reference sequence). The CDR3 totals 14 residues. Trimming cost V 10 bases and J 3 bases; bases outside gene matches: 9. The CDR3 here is CATKGQAGTDTQYF. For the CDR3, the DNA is TGTGCCACCAAGGGACAGGCGGGAACAGATACGCAGTATTTT. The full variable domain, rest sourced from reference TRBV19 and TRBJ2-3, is DGGITQSPKYLFRKEGQNVTLSCEQNLNHDAMYWYRQDPGQGLRLIYYSQIVNDFQKGDIAEGYSVSREKKESFPLTVTSAQKNPTAFYLCATKGQAGTDTQYFGPGTRLTVL.